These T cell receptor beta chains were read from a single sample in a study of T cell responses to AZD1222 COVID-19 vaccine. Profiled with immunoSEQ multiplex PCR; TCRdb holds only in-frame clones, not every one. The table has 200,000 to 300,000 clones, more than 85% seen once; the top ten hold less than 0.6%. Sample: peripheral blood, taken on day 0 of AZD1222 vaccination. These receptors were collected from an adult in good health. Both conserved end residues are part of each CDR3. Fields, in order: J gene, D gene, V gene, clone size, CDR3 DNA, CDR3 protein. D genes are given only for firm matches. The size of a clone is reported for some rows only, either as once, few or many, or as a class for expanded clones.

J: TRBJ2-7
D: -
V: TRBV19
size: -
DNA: TGTGCCAGTAGTATAGGAACAACCTACGAGCAGTACTTC
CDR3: CASSIGTTYEQYF

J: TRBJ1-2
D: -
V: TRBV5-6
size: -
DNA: TGTGCCAGCAACCCCGTCGGCAGGGCCATGTATGGCTACACCTTC
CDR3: CASNPVGRAMYGYTF

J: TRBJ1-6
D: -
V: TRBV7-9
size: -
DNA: TGTGCCAGCAGCTTAGGCCCGAATTCACCCCTCCACTTT
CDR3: CASSLGPNSPLHF

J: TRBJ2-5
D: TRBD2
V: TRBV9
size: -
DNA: TGTGCCAGCAGCGTCCGGGGAGCGGGAGAGGTAGAGACCCAGTACTTC
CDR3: CASSVRGAGEVETQYF

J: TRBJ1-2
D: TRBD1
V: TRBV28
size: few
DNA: TGTGCCAGCAGTTCCGACCCTTATTGGACAGGGGGTAACTATGGCTACACCTTC
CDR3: CASSSDPYWTGGNYGYTF

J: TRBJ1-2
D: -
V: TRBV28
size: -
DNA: TGTGCCAGCAGTTTAGGGTCGGGGAACTATGGCTACACCTTC
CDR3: CASSLGSGNYGYTF

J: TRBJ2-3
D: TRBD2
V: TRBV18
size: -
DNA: TGTGCCAGCTCACGGCCCGGGAGGGATACGCAGTATTTT
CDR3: CASSRPGRDTQYF

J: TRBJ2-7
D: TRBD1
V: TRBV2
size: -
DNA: TGTGCCAGCAGATGGGACAGGGGAGAATACGAGCAGTACTTC
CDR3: CASRWDRGEYEQYF

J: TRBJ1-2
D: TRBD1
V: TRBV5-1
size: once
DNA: TGCGCCAGCAGCAACAAGGGGGCCGAGGGTGGCTACACCTTC
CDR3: CASSNKGAEGGYTF

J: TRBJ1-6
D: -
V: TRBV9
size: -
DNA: TGTGCCAGCAGCGCGCATTCGAATTCACCCCTCCACTTT
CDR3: CASSAHSNSPLHF

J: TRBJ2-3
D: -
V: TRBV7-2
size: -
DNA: TGTGCCAGCAGCTTCCCTAAAAGCAGGGCCCGCACAGATACGCAGTATTTT
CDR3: CASSFPKSRARTDTQYF

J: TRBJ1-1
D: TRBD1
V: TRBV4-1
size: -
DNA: TGCGCCAGCAGCCAAGGATTGGTAGGGGGCGGTGACACTGAAGCTTTCTTT
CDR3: CASSQGLVGGGDTEAFF

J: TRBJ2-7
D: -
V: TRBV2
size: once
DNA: TGTGCCAGCGTGGGGGCTCTACGTGAAGGGGAGCAGTACTTC
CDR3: CASVGALREGEQYF

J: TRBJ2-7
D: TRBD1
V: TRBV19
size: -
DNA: TGTGCCAGTAGTAGTGTGAAAGACAGGGGTGGTGAGCAGTACTTC
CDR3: CASSSVKDRGGEQYF

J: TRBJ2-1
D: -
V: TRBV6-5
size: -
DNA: TGTGCCAGCACCTCCTACAATGAGCAGTTCTTC
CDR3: CASTSYNEQFF

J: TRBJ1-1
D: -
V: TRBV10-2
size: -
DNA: TGCGCCAGCAGTGAGTCGTGGGTCTTCCCGAGCGGCACTGAAGCTTTCTTT
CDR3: CASSESWVFPSGTEAFF

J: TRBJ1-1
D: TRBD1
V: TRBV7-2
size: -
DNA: TGTGCCAGCAGCTTAATGACAGGGGGCACTGAAGCTTTCTTT
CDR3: CASSLMTGGTEAFF

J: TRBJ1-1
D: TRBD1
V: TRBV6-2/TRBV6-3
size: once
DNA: TGTGCCAGCAGTTCCGGGACAGGGCTAAAGAACACTGAAGCTTTCTTT
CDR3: CASSSGTGLKNTEAFF

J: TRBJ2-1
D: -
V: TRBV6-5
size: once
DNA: TGTGCCAGCAGGCCCCGGGGTCGGAGGTTCTTC
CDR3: CASRPRGRRFF

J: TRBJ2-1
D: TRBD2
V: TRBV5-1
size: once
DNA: TGCGCCAGCAGCTCGGGACTAGCGGGGGCGAACAATGAGCAGTTCTTC
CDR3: CASSSGLAGANNEQFF

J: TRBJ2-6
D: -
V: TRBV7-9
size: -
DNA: TGTGCCAGCAGGGGCGGGTCTGGGGCCAACGTCCTGACTTTC
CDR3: CASRGGSGANVLTF

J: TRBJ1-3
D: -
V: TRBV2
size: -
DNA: TGTGCCAGCAAGGGGGAAAACACCATATATTTT
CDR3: CASKGENTIYF

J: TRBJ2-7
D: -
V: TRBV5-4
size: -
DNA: TGTGCCAGCAGTCTGGATGCCCAAACCGCCGAGCAGTACTTC
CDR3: CASSLDAQTAEQYF

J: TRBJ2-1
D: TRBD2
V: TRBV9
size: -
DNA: TGTGCCAGCAGCGCTAGCGGGGGGTCATACAATGAGCAGTTCTTC
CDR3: CASSASGGSYNEQFF

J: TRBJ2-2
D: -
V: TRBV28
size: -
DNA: TGTGCCAGCAGTTTATGGGGGACGAACACCGGGGAGCTGTTTTTT
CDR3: CASSLWGTNTGELFF

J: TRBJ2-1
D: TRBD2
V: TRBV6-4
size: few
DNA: TGTGCCAGCAGTGACTCTAGCGGGAGTAGCCATGAGCAGTTCTTC
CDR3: CASSDSSGSSHEQFF

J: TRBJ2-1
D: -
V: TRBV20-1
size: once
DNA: TGCAGTGGGAGCTCCTACAATGAGCAGTTCTTC
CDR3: CSGSSYNEQFF

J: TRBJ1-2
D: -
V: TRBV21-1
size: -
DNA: TGTGCCAGCAGCAGCCCCCCTCAGGGAGTATATGGCTACACCTTC
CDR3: CASSSPPQGVYGYTF

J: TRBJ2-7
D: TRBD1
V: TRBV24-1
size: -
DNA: TGTGCCACCAGTGGACCGGGACAGGGAACCTACGAGCAGTACTTC
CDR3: CATSGPGQGTYEQYF

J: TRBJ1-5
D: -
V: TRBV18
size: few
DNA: TGTGCCAGCTCACGAGGGGTAGGGAATCAGCCCCAGCATTTT
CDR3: CASSRGVGNQPQHF

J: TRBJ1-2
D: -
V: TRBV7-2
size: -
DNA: TGTGCCAGCAGCTTATGGGCAGAGCCTTATGGCTACACCTTC
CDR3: CASSLWAEPYGYTF

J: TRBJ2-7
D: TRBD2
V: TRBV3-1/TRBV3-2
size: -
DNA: TGTGCCAGCAGCCAAGCGTTCTTAGCGGGAGCTGGAGAGCAGTACTTC
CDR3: CASSQAFLAGAGEQYF

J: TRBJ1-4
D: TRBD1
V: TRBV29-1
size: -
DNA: TGCAGCGTTGTGGTGACAGGGTTGGTGGCAACTAATGAAAAACTGTTTTTT
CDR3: CSVVVTGLVATNEKLFF